These T cell receptor beta chains were read from a single sample in a study of blood T cells in healthy people across ages. MiXCR, applied by TCRdb to the 5' RACE reads, yields one record per CDR3 protein. The sample has 700,000 to 950,000 distinct CDR3 sequences, about 40% seen once. Sequences were obtained from blood. These receptors were taken from a woman aged 55-69 years in good health. CDR3s include the opening cysteine and the closing phenylalanine or tryptophan. The D gene is left open where the match is weak. Clone size is given for some rows only: seen once, a few or many times, or a class if the clone is expanded.

v_call: TRBV10-3; clone_size: -; cdr3_length: 11; j_call: TRBJ2-1; d_call: -; cdr3_nt: TGTGCCATCGGTCAGGGTTATGAGCAGTTCTTC; cdr3_aa: CAIGQGYEQFF
v_call: TRBV20-1; clone_size: -; cdr3_length: 14; j_call: TRBJ2-5; d_call: -; cdr3_nt: TGCAGTGCTAGAGTGGGGGGCGGACAAGAGACCCAGTACTTC; cdr3_aa: CSARVGGGQETQYF
v_call: TRBV27; clone_size: -; cdr3_length: 11; j_call: TRBJ1-4; d_call: -; cdr3_nt: TGTGCCAGCAGTTCGGAGGGAAAACTGTTTTTT; cdr3_aa: CASSSEGKLFF
v_call: TRBV27; clone_size: many; cdr3_length: 14; j_call: TRBJ2-7; d_call: -; cdr3_nt: TGTGCCAGCAGTTTAGCCCCTGAGGGGACCGAGCAGTACTTC; cdr3_aa: CASSLAPEGTEQYF
v_call: TRBV28; clone_size: -; cdr3_length: 16; j_call: TRBJ1-2; d_call: -; cdr3_nt: TGTGCCAGCAGTCCCCCGGGGCCGACGTCTAACTATGGCTACACCTTC; cdr3_aa: CASSPPGPTSNYGYTF
v_call: TRBV21-1; clone_size: -; cdr3_length: 19; j_call: TRBJ2-7; d_call: -; cdr3_nt: TGTGCCAGCAGCACAAGGGACAGGGGACTCCGAACCCGTCCCTACGAGCAGTACTTC; cdr3_aa: CASSTRDRGLRTRPYEQYF
v_call: TRBV5-1; clone_size: few; cdr3_length: 14; j_call: TRBJ1-2; d_call: -; cdr3_nt: TGCGCCAGCAGCTTGGGCCCGGCGGACTATGGCTACACCTTC; cdr3_aa: CASSLGPADYGYTF
v_call: TRBV20-1; clone_size: -; cdr3_length: 13; j_call: TRBJ1-2; d_call: -; cdr3_nt: TGCAGTGCTACCGACAGGACGAGACATGGCTACACCTTC; cdr3_aa: CSATDRTRHGYTF
v_call: TRBV20-1; clone_size: few; cdr3_length: 15; j_call: TRBJ1-4; d_call: -; cdr3_nt: TGCAGTGCTAGAGCGGCCTTCCGGGCCAATGAAAAACTGTTTTTT; cdr3_aa: CSARAAFRANEKLFF
v_call: TRBV20-1; clone_size: -; cdr3_length: 11; j_call: TRBJ2-7; d_call: -; cdr3_nt: TGCAGTGCTAGAGATCTAAATGAGCAGTACTTC; cdr3_aa: CSARDLNEQYF
v_call: TRBV10-3; clone_size: -; cdr3_length: 14; j_call: TRBJ1-1; d_call: -; cdr3_nt: TGTGCCATCAGTGTGGGAGGAGGGGGAACTGAAGCTTTCTTT; cdr3_aa: CAISVGGGGTEAFF
v_call: TRBV4-2; clone_size: -; cdr3_length: 15; j_call: TRBJ2-5; d_call: -; cdr3_nt: TGTGCCAGCAGCCAAGAGTGGGGGAGCCAAGAGACCCAGTACTTC; cdr3_aa: CASSQEWGSQETQYF
v_call: TRBV18; clone_size: -; cdr3_length: 12; j_call: TRBJ2-7; d_call: TRBD1; cdr3_nt: TGTGCCAGCTGCGACAGGGGCGGCGAGCAGTACTTC; cdr3_aa: CASCDRGGEQYF
v_call: TRBV7-9; clone_size: few; cdr3_length: 18; j_call: TRBJ1-5; d_call: -; cdr3_nt: TGTGCCAGCAGCTTAGCGGGTGGGGGCTCAGAGAGCAATCAGCCCCAGCATTTT; cdr3_aa: CASSLAGGGSESNQPQHF
v_call: TRBV6-7; clone_size: -; cdr3_length: 14; j_call: TRBJ2-3; d_call: -; cdr3_nt: TGTGCCAGCAGTGACGAGCGGGCCACAGATACGCAGTATTTT; cdr3_aa: CASSDERATDTQYF
v_call: TRBV27; clone_size: -; cdr3_length: 14; j_call: TRBJ2-7; d_call: -; cdr3_nt: TGTGCCAGCAGTTTACGGAACCTTAACCACGAGCAGTACTTC; cdr3_aa: CASSLRNLNHEQYF
v_call: TRBV12-5; clone_size: -; cdr3_length: 15; j_call: TRBJ2-3; d_call: -; cdr3_nt: TGTGCTAGTGGGCCCCCGAAGACTACCACAGATACGCAGTATTTT; cdr3_aa: CASGPPKTTTDTQYF
v_call: TRBV20-1; clone_size: few; cdr3_length: 14; j_call: TRBJ1-1; d_call: -; cdr3_nt: TGCAGTGCTAGAGATCAGGGCATGAACACTGAAGCTTTCTTT; cdr3_aa: CSARDQGMNTEAFF
v_call: TRBV27; clone_size: -; cdr3_length: 16; j_call: TRBJ2-3; d_call: TRBD1; cdr3_nt: TGTGCCAGCAGGCGGACAGGGTTCACTGGCACAGATACGCAGTATTTT; cdr3_aa: CASRRTGFTGTDTQYF
v_call: TRBV9; clone_size: few; cdr3_length: 15; j_call: TRBJ1-1; d_call: -; cdr3_nt: TGTGCCAGCAGCGTAGGAACAGGGTCGAACACTGAAGCTTTCTTT; cdr3_aa: CASSVGTGSNTEAFF
v_call: TRBV9; clone_size: -; cdr3_length: 15; j_call: TRBJ2-2; d_call: -; cdr3_nt: TGTGCCAGCAAACGGGACTCTTCGAACACCGGGGAGCTGTTTTTT; cdr3_aa: CASKRDSSNTGELFF